These T cell receptor beta chains were read from a single sample in a study of blood T cells in healthy people across ages. TCRdb reprocessed the 5' RACE reads with MiXCR, giving one entry per CDR3 protein. The profile shows 1,500,000 or so distinct CDR3 sequences, approximately 43% of them singletons. Sequencing used blood. The receptors come from a woman under 30 in good health. CDR3s include the opening cysteine and the closing phenylalanine or tryptophan. A D gene is named only where the DNA matches it firmly. Expanded clones are given a class, and other clones once, few, many or no size at all.

J: TRBJ2-3
D: .
size: .
V: TRBV6-5
CDR3: CASSYVGPSTDTQYF
DNA: TGTGCCAGCAGTTACGTTGGCCCTAGCACAGATACGCAGTATTTT

J: TRBJ1-2
D: .
size: .
V: TRBV6-2/TRBV6-3
CDR3: CASRPGLHYGYTF
DNA: TGTGCCAGCAGGCCCGGACTGCACTATGGCTACACCTTC

J: TRBJ1-1
D: .
size: .
V: TRBV6-2/TRBV6-3
CDR3: CASSGRGRQDTEAFF
DNA: TGTGCCAGCAGTGGCCGGGGGCGACAGGACACTGAAGCTTTCTTT

J: TRBJ2-1
D: .
size: many
V: TRBV29-1
CDR3: CSVEGTVNYNEQFF
DNA: TGCAGCGTTGAAGGGACAGTGAACTACAATGAGCAGTTCTTC

J: TRBJ1-5
D: .
size: few
V: TRBV3-1
CDR3: CASSSRAGNQPQHF
DNA: TGTGCCAGCAGCTCTAGAGCGGGCAATCAGCCCCAGCATTTT

J: TRBJ2-5
D: TRBD1
size: .
V: TRBV27
CDR3: CASSLGQARGETQYF
DNA: TGTGCCAGCAGCCTGGGACAGGCCCGAGGAGAGACCCAGTACTTC

J: TRBJ2-5
D: TRBD2
size: .
V: TRBV20-1
CDR3: CSANSGGAQETQYF
DNA: TGCAGTGCTAATAGCGGGGGGGCCCAAGAGACCCAGTACTTC

J: TRBJ1-4
D: .
size: .
V: TRBV7-2
CDR3: CASSRGAGVATNEKLFF
DNA: TGTGCCAGCAGCAGGGGGGCAGGGGTTGCAACTAATGAAAAACTGTTTTTT

J: TRBJ2-1
D: TRBD2
size: .
V: TRBV7-2
CDR3: CASSLGLAVGGSYNEQFF
DNA: TGTGCCAGCAGCTTAGGACTAGCGGTGGGGGGCTCCTACAATGAGCAGTTCTTC

J: TRBJ1-1
D: .
size: once
V: TRBV12-3/TRBV12-4
CDR3: CASSGPGWTEAFF
DNA: TGTGCCAGCAGTGGGCCCGGGTGGACTGAAGCTTTCTTT

J: TRBJ2-3
D: .
size: few
V: TRBV12-3/TRBV12-4
CDR3: CASSSGTLRTDTQYF
DNA: TGTGCCAGCAGTTCCGGGACACTCCGCACAGATACGCAGTATTTT

J: TRBJ2-4
D: TRBD1
size: .
V: TRBV14
CDR3: CASSQDSGTGNIQYF
DNA: TGTGCCAGCAGCCAAGACTCCGGGACAGGGAACATTCAGTACTTC

J: TRBJ1-3
D: .
size: .
V: TRBV4-2
CDR3: CTSSQSGTPNSGNTIYF
DNA: TGTACCAGCAGCCAATCTGGGACACCAAACTCTGGAAACACCATATATTTT

J: TRBJ1-6
D: .
size: few
V: TRBV7-2
CDR3: CASSLVGQGRGNSPLHF
DNA: TGTGCCAGCAGCTTAGTCGGCCAGGGCCGGGGTAATTCACCCCTCCACTTT

J: TRBJ2-7
D: .
size: few
V: TRBV20-1
CDR3: CSRESGQGLYEQYF
DNA: TGCAGTCGGGAAAGCGGGCAAGGCCTCTACGAGCAGTACTTC

J: TRBJ1-2
D: .
size: few
V: TRBV21-1
CDR3: CASSPRGTGENYGYTF
DNA: TGTGCCAGCAGCCCCAGGGGGACAGGAGAGAACTATGGCTACACCTTC

J: TRBJ1-5
D: .
size: few
V: TRBV20-1
CDR3: CSASLGPLNQPQHF
DNA: TGCAGTGCATCATTGGGGCCGCTCAATCAGCCCCAGCATTTT

J: TRBJ1-1
D: .
size: once
V: TRBV20-1
CDR3: CSARLGDVNTEAFF
DNA: TGCAGTGCGAGGTTAGGGGACGTGAACACTGAAGCTTTCTTT

J: TRBJ1-1
D: .
size: few
V: TRBV5-1
CDR3: CASSIPPEGEAFF
DNA: TGCGCCAGCAGCATACCGCCGGAGGGAGAAGCTTTCTTT

J: TRBJ2-5
D: TRBD2
size: few
V: TRBV12-3/TRBV12-4
CDR3: CASRLAGRETQYF
DNA: TGTGCCAGCAGACTAGCGGGTAGGGAGACCCAGTACTTC

J: TRBJ1-2
D: TRBD1
size: once
V: TRBV5-1
CDR3: CASSLDEQGANYGYTF
DNA: TGCGCCAGCAGCTTAGACGAACAGGGGGCTAACTATGGCTACACCTTC

J: TRBJ2-7
D: TRBD2
size: few
V: TRBV20-1
CDR3: CSANSGDAYEQYF
DNA: TGCAGTGCTAATAGCGGGGACGCCTACGAGCAGTACTTC

J: TRBJ1-6
D: .
size: few
V: TRBV7-2
CDR3: CASSFYGAVSNSPLHF
DNA: TGTGCCAGCAGCTTCTATGGCGCCGTGTCTAATTCACCCCTCCACTTT

J: TRBJ1-4
D: .
size: few
V: TRBV5-1
CDR3: CASSLDEGRNEKLFF
DNA: TGCGCCAGCAGCTTGGACGAGGGGCGTAATGAAAAACTGTTTTTT

J: TRBJ1-3
D: TRBD1
size: once
V: TRBV28
CDR3: CASRGQGFGNTIYF
DNA: TGTGCCAGCAGGGGACAGGGGTTCGGAAACACCATATATTTT

J: TRBJ1-4
D: .
size: .
V: TRBV9
CDR3: CASSVAEDGRGKLFF
DNA: TGTGCCAGCAGCGTAGCAGAGGATGGGCGGGGAAAACTGTTTTTT

J: TRBJ1-1
D: .
size: .
V: TRBV29-1
CDR3: CSPRAVNTEAFF
DNA: TGCAGCCCGCGGGCGGTGAACACTGAAGCTTTCTTT

J: TRBJ1-2
D: .
size: once
V: TRBV6-2/TRBV6-3
CDR3: CASSHGRAYGYTF
DNA: TGTGCCAGCAGCCACGGACGAGCCTATGGCTACACCTTC

J: TRBJ1-5
D: .
size: few
V: TRBV15
CDR3: CATSSGRPNQPQHF
DNA: TGTGCCACCAGCAGTGGACGGCCAAATCAGCCCCAGCATTTT

J: TRBJ1-1
D: .
size: .
V: TRBV19
CDR3: CASTLWTEAFF
DNA: TGTGCCAGTACCCTGTGGACTGAAGCTTTCTTT

J: TRBJ2-1
D: TRBD2
size: .
V: TRBV5-1
CDR3: CASSTWLAGGLDEQFF
DNA: TGCGCCAGCAGCACCTGGCTAGCGGGGGGGCTCGATGAGCAGTTCTTC

J: TRBJ2-3
D: TRBD2
size: .
V: TRBV4-1
CDR3: CASSQTIAGPTDTQYF
DNA: TGCGCCAGCAGCCAAACAATAGCGGGGCCCACAGATACGCAGTATTTT

J: TRBJ1-3
D: TRBD1
size: .
V: TRBV3-1
CDR3: CASSQDWGQELGNTIYF
DNA: TGTGCCAGCAGCCAAGATTGGGGACAGGAGTTAGGAAACACCATATATTTT

J: TRBJ2-7
D: .
size: .
V: TRBV6-6
CDR3: CASSRAFGYEQYF
DNA: TGTGCCAGCAGCCGGGCCTTCGGCTACGAGCAGTACTTC

J: TRBJ1-2
D: .
size: .
V: TRBV4-1
CDR3: CASRRKENSINYGYTF
DNA: TGCGCCAGCCGCCGAAAAGAAAATAGCATTAACTATGGCTACACCTTC

J: TRBJ2-1
D: TRBD1
size: .
V: TRBV12-3/TRBV12-4
CDR3: CASTLRDSRYNEQFF
DNA: TGTGCCAGCACCTTACGGGACAGTAGATACAATGAGCAGTTCTTC

J: TRBJ2-3
D: TRBD2
size: many
V: TRBV4-1
CDR3: CASSQGGLAGDSTDTQYF
DNA: TGCGCCAGCAGCCAAGGGGGACTAGCGGGGGACTCCACAGATACGCAGTATTTT